A selection of T cell receptor beta chains follows, all from one sample in a study of T-cell memory formation after mild COVID-19. A single record per CDR3 protein comes from TCRdb applying MiXCR to the 5' RACE reads. The table records 100,000 or so distinct CDR3 sequences, approximately 10% of them present only once. Sequencing was done on a sample of PBMCs or a T cell subset sorted from them (not recorded which). The receptor source for this set is a man aged 18 to 35 who had mild COVID-19 (a few samples of this study predate the infection). Cell type and time point are not known. The CDR3 runs from the conserved cysteine through the conserved F or W. The D gene is left open where the match is weak. Size is stated for part of the rows, as once, few or many counts, or as a class when the clone is expanded.

cdr3_nt: TGCGCCAGCAGCCAAGCAGGGGACACAGATACGCAGTATTTT; cdr3_aa: CASSQAGDTDTQYF; j_call: TRBJ2-3; v_call: TRBV4-3; d_call: -; clone_size: few
cdr3_nt: TGTGCCAGCAGTGAAACCCCAGCCGGGACCGGGGAGCTGTTTTTT; cdr3_aa: CASSETPAGTGELFF; j_call: TRBJ2-2; v_call: TRBV6-1; d_call: -; clone_size: -
cdr3_nt: TGTGCCAGCAGTTTACCGGGGACAACCTTGAACACTGAAGCTTTCTTT; cdr3_aa: CASSLPGTTLNTEAFF; j_call: TRBJ1-1; v_call: TRBV7-9; d_call: -; clone_size: few
cdr3_nt: TGTGCCAGCTCACCGGGACACGGCCTAGGGACCCAGTACTTC; cdr3_aa: CASSPGHGLGTQYF; j_call: TRBJ2-5; v_call: TRBV18; d_call: -; clone_size: -
cdr3_nt: TGTGCCAGCAGTTCTCGGGGACCGGGACAAGCTCAGTACTTC; cdr3_aa: CASSSRGPGQAQYF; j_call: TRBJ2-4; v_call: TRBV6-5; d_call: -; clone_size: few
cdr3_nt: TGTGCCACCAGTGAACGTGCAACCTACTACAATGAGCAGTTCTTC; cdr3_aa: CATSERATYYNEQFF; j_call: TRBJ2-1; v_call: TRBV24-1; d_call: -; clone_size: -
cdr3_nt: TGTGCCAGCAGCTTCTGGGACCATCGGGAGTTCTTC; cdr3_aa: CASSFWDHREFF; j_call: TRBJ2-1; v_call: TRBV11-3; d_call: -; clone_size: many
cdr3_nt: TGCAGCGTTGAAGGAAGTCCTATAGAAGCTTTCTTT; cdr3_aa: CSVEGSPIEAFF; j_call: TRBJ1-1; v_call: TRBV29-1; d_call: -; clone_size: few
cdr3_nt: TGTGCCACCTCGCCCGGGACAGGGTTTACCAATGAGCAGTTCTTC; cdr3_aa: CATSPGTGFTNEQFF; j_call: TRBJ2-1; v_call: TRBV19; d_call: TRBD1; clone_size: -
cdr3_nt: TGTGCCAGCAGCTCGCCGCATGGTTTTGACACTGAAGCTTTCTTT; cdr3_aa: CASSSPHGFDTEAFF; j_call: TRBJ1-1; v_call: TRBV5-8; d_call: -; clone_size: -
cdr3_nt: TGTGCCAGCAGTTCGGACAGGCTCCCTGGGGCCAACGTCCTGACTTTC; cdr3_aa: CASSSDRLPGANVLTF; j_call: TRBJ2-6; v_call: TRBV6-2/TRBV6-3; d_call: TRBD1; clone_size: few
cdr3_nt: TGCAGTGCTATCCAGGGGGCCACATACTATGGCTACACCTTC; cdr3_aa: CSAIQGATYYGYTF; j_call: TRBJ1-2; v_call: TRBV20-1; d_call: TRBD1; clone_size: few
cdr3_nt: TGTGCCAGCAGCCCACGGACAGGGGCGGGAAACACCATATATTTT; cdr3_aa: CASSPRTGAGNTIYF; j_call: TRBJ1-3; v_call: TRBV14; d_call: TRBD1; clone_size: -
cdr3_nt: TGTGCCAGCAGCCCCCCCGCTGGCTACACCTTC; cdr3_aa: CASSPPAGYTF; j_call: TRBJ1-2; v_call: TRBV14; d_call: -; clone_size: -
cdr3_nt: TGTGCCAGTAGTTGGGGAGATACGCAGTATTTT; cdr3_aa: CASSWGDTQYF; j_call: TRBJ2-3; v_call: TRBV19; d_call: -; clone_size: few
cdr3_nt: TGCAGTGCTAGGAATGACAGGGGGCGTGAGCAGTACTTC; cdr3_aa: CSARNDRGREQYF; j_call: TRBJ2-7; v_call: TRBV20-1; d_call: TRBD1; clone_size: few
cdr3_nt: TGTGCCAGCAGCGTAGAAGGGGTCCCCACAGCCAAAAACATTCAGTACTTC; cdr3_aa: CASSVEGVPTAKNIQYF; j_call: TRBJ2-4; v_call: TRBV9; d_call: -; clone_size: -
cdr3_nt: TGTGCCAGCAGTGCCCTAGCGGGGAGGACAGATACGCAGTATTTT; cdr3_aa: CASSALAGRTDTQYF; j_call: TRBJ2-3; v_call: TRBV6-4; d_call: TRBD2; clone_size: many
cdr3_nt: TGTGCCAGCAGCACCGGGACAGGGAGAAGGTTAGCCAAAAACATTCAGTACTTC; cdr3_aa: CASSTGTGRRLAKNIQYF; j_call: TRBJ2-4; v_call: TRBV12-3/TRBV12-4; d_call: TRBD1; clone_size: many
cdr3_nt: TGCGCCAGCAGCCAGTCGGGGGGGGCCTTGGAGACCCAGTACTTC; cdr3_aa: CASSQSGGALETQYF; j_call: TRBJ2-5; v_call: TRBV4-1; d_call: TRBD2; clone_size: -
cdr3_nt: TGCAGTGCTAGACCTTTGACAGGGGGCATAGATACGCAGTATTTT; cdr3_aa: CSARPLTGGIDTQYF; j_call: TRBJ2-3; v_call: TRBV20-1; d_call: TRBD1; clone_size: few
cdr3_nt: TGTGCCAGCAGCTTAGGACAGTCTGAAGCTTTCTTT; cdr3_aa: CASSLGQSEAFF; j_call: TRBJ1-1; v_call: TRBV7-2; d_call: -; clone_size: many
cdr3_nt: TGCGCCAGCAGCTCTGGTCCCCCAGGGGTGGCCTACAATGAGCAGTTCTTC; cdr3_aa: CASSSGPPGVAYNEQFF; j_call: TRBJ2-1; v_call: TRBV5-1; d_call: -; clone_size: many
cdr3_nt: TGCGCCAGCAGCGGCCCCGGGGGGACTAACTATGGCTACACCTTC; cdr3_aa: CASSGPGGTNYGYTF; j_call: TRBJ1-2; v_call: TRBV4-3; d_call: -; clone_size: few
cdr3_nt: TGTGCCGTTGGGGACCGGAGCTCCTACGAGCAGTACTTC; cdr3_aa: CAVGDRSSYEQYF; j_call: TRBJ2-7; v_call: TRBV15; d_call: -; clone_size: -
cdr3_nt: TGTGCCAGCAGACCGACACTAGCGGGGCCCCAAGAGACCCAGTACTTC; cdr3_aa: CASRPTLAGPQETQYF; j_call: TRBJ2-5; v_call: TRBV6-5; d_call: TRBD2; clone_size: medium-sized
cdr3_nt: TGTGCCAGCAGCTTAGTAGGGGCTTGGGAAAAACTGTTTTTT; cdr3_aa: CASSLVGAWEKLFF; j_call: TRBJ1-4; v_call: TRBV5-6; d_call: -; clone_size: few
cdr3_nt: TGTGCCAGCGCCGCGGCCAGCTCCTACGAGCAGTACTTC; cdr3_aa: CASAAASSYEQYF; j_call: TRBJ2-7; v_call: TRBV12-3/TRBV12-4; d_call: -; clone_size: -
cdr3_nt: TGTGCCAGCAGTAGTCGGGTCAGCTATGGCTACACCTTC; cdr3_aa: CASSSRVSYGYTF; j_call: TRBJ1-2; v_call: TRBV7-9; d_call: -; clone_size: many
cdr3_nt: TGTGCCAGCAGTTATGCAGCCAGCCGGGACGGACTGTACCCTGGGGCCAACGTCCTGACTTTC; cdr3_aa: CASSYAASRDGLYPGANVLTF; j_call: TRBJ2-6; v_call: TRBV6-5; d_call: -; clone_size: few
cdr3_nt: TGTGCCAGCAGCTTAGGGCAGGGCGGGTTCTTC; cdr3_aa: CASSLGQGGFF; j_call: TRBJ2-1; v_call: TRBV7-2; d_call: -; clone_size: many
cdr3_nt: TGCAGTGCCCCTCCGCGTTACCCTAACTATGGCTACACCTTC; cdr3_aa: CSAPPRYPNYGYTF; j_call: TRBJ1-2; v_call: TRBV20-1; d_call: -; clone_size: -
cdr3_nt: TGTGCCAGCAGCCCGGTCCATCAGCCCCAGCATTTT; cdr3_aa: CASSPVHQPQHF; j_call: TRBJ1-5; v_call: TRBV6-2/TRBV6-3; d_call: -; clone_size: -
cdr3_nt: TGTGCCACCAGCAGAGACCCCCGTATATGGGGTTGGTTCTATGGCTACACCTTC; cdr3_aa: CATSRDPRIWGWFYGYTF; j_call: TRBJ1-2; v_call: TRBV15; d_call: -; clone_size: -
cdr3_nt: TGTGCCAGCAGCCCGTACCCGCTCTCCTATAATTCACCCCTCCACTTT; cdr3_aa: CASSPYPLSYNSPLHF; j_call: TRBJ1-6; v_call: TRBV28; d_call: -; clone_size: many
cdr3_nt: TGCAGTGCTAGGTCGGGGACCCCTACGTATGAGCAGTTCTTC; cdr3_aa: CSARSGTPTYEQFF; j_call: TRBJ2-1; v_call: TRBV20-1; d_call: -; clone_size: -
cdr3_nt: TGTGCCAGCAGTTTCTACGGACAGGGCAGCGGGCAGCCCCAGCATTTT; cdr3_aa: CASSFYGQGSGQPQHF; j_call: TRBJ1-5; v_call: TRBV12-3/TRBV12-4; d_call: TRBD1; clone_size: few